The 30 T cell receptor beta chains presented below share a single source sample, sequenced in a study of shared clonotypes between healthy human individuals. The protocol was immunoSEQ multiplex PCR, while the TCRdb copy is restricted to in-frame clones and leaves out a portion. Of some 1 million clones detected, around 74% appear once; the ten largest clones hold about 1.4%. The sequencing sample was made of memory CD4+ T cells sorted from blood. Subset here: CD45RA-negative fraction. These receptors originate from a young man in good health.

There are a few counts of this clone. The DNA of the CDR3 is TGTGCCAGCAGCGTTGACAGGGACACTGAAGCTTTCTTT. Protein: CASSVDRDTEAFF. The chain employs TRBV5-4 and TRBJ1-1, with 7 nucleotides matching TRBD1. The V gene's germline CDR1 is SGHNT and CDR2 YYREEE (reference sequence). V lost 4 bases to trimming and J lost 3 bases; unmatched junction nucleotides: 3. The CDR3 consists of 13 residues.

The chain uses TRBV5-5 and TRBJ2-2; D might be TRBD2 (6 bases). Germline V gives CDR1 SGHKS, CDR2 YYEKEE (reference sequence). There are 14 residues in the CDR3. Trimming stripped 4 bases from V and 6 bases from J, with 13 bases between. The CDR3 sequence is CASSGDWDAGELFF. In DNA form, the CDR3 reads TGTGCCAGCAGCGGGGACTGGGACGCCGGGGAGCTGTTTTTT.

In this sample, this clone turned up once. The chain carries TRBV7-9 and TRBJ2-7; no firm D call. In germline, CDR1 is SEHNR, CDR2 FQNEAQ (reference sequence). The CDR3 sequence is 11 residues long. Deletions cut 11 bases from V and 7 bases from J, with 15 bases between. CDR3 sequence (DNA): TGTGCCGCAAGCGATCCCGGGGAGCAGTACTTC. The encoded protein is CAASDPGEQYF.

The chain carries TRBV7-8 and TRBJ2-3, with a tentative D call TRBD2 (7 bases). CDR3 length equals 15 residues. Germline lookup yields CDR1 SGHVS and CDR2 FQNEAQ. Trimming pared 2 bases from V and 2 bases from J, leaving 11 bases between. As DNA, the CDR3 is TGTGCCAGCAGCTTAACGGGGGGCCCCACAGATACGCAGTATTTT. It specifies CASSLTGGPTDTQYF.

V is TRBV6-6 and J is TRBJ1-1; a weak D match, TRBD1 (5 bases). Trimming took off 4 bases at V and 5 bases at J, with 14 bases between the two ends. Germline V lookup: CDR1 MNHNY, CDR2 SVGAGI (reference sequence). The CDR3 length is 14 residues. The CDR3 sequence: CASSSTGASTEAFF. DNA for the CDR3: TGTGCCAGCAGTTCCACAGGCGCCAGTACTGAAGCTTTCTTT.

The chain has TRBV5-6 and TRBJ2-2; perhaps TRBD2 as D (5 bases). Germline values: CDR1 SGHDT, CDR2 YYEEEE. Trimming stripped 0 bases from V and 1 base from J, with 7 bases between. The length of the CDR3 is 15 residues. The CDR3 DNA follows: TGTGCCAGCAGCTTGGGAGGGATGAACACCGGGGAGCTGTTTTTT. Encoded protein: CASSLGGMNTGELFF. Variable domain in full (rest from reference TRBV5-6 and TRBJ2-2): DAGVTQSPTHLIKTRGQQVTLRCSPKSGHDTVSWYQQALGQGPQFIFQYYEEEERQRGNFPDRFSGHQFPNYSSELNVNALLLGDSALYLCASSLGGMNTGELFFGEGSRLTVL.

The chain is built from TRBV2 and TRBJ2-7; D uncertain. The CDR3 has 13 residues. The germline V gene encodes CDR1 SNHLY and CDR2 FYNNEI. V was shortened by 2 bases and J by 2 bases, with 7 bases between the two germline ends. The DNA for the CDR3 is TGTGCCAGCAGTGAAAGGACGGCCTACGAGCAGTACTTC. It specifies CASSERTAYEQYF. The complete variable domain, with remaining parts taken from reference TRBV2 and TRBJ2-7, reads EPEVTQTPSHQVTQMGQEVILRCVPISNHLYFYWYRQILGQKVEFLVSFYNNEISEKSEIFDDQFSVERPDGSNFTLKIRSTKLEDSAMYFCASSERTAYEQYFGPGTRLTVT.

Remarks on this clone: A much larger clone differs from this one at a single base, so this may be a read error. At the DNA level, this CDR3 is encoded by other sequences in the same sample as well. This chain connects TRBV28 to TRBJ2-3, with 9 bases lining up with TRBD2. The CDR3 covers 14 residues. Germline-derived CDR1 and CDR2 are MDHEN and SYDVKM. The CDR3 region has the DNA TGTGCCAGTAGTTTGGGGACTAGCCCTAATACGCAGTATTTT. This codes for CASSLGTSPNTQYF.

The chain carries TRBV2 and TRBJ2-3; D unclear. V was pared by 7 bases and J by 5 bases, with 10 bases between. Per germline, CDR1 SNHLY and CDR2 FYNNEI. CDR3 size: 12 residues. The CDR3 loop is CASTPGGDTQYF. The CDR3 DNA sequence: TGTGCCAGCACCCCCGGCGGAGATACGCAGTATTTT.

For the CDR3, the DNA is TGTGCCAGCAGTTCCAGGACAGGGAGCAATGAGCAGTTCTTC. It codes for CASSSRTGSNEQFF. The chain carries TRBV6-5 and TRBJ2-1, with TRBD1 matching over 8 bases. This CDR3 has 14 amino acids. V shed 4 bases and J 6 bases; nucleotides not matched to a gene: 5. The germline V gene encodes CDR1 MNHEY and CDR2 SVGAGI.

This CDR3 reads CASSLGTSGIYNEQFF. CDR3 nucleotide sequence: TGCGCCAGCAGCTTGGGGACTAGCGGAATATACAATGAGCAGTTCTTC. The chain uses TRBV5-1 and TRBJ2-1; 10 nucleotides align to TRBD2. Per the germline V gene, CDR1 is SGHRS and CDR2 is YFSETQ. The trim removed 0 bases at V and 4 bases at J, leaving 4 bases unmatched. This CDR3 region has 16 residues.

The rearrangement links TRBV7-8 to TRBJ1-6, with D maybe TRBD1 (5 bases). The CDR3 covers 16 residues. CDR1 is SGHVS and CDR2 is FQNEAQ in the germline V gene. Trimming took 2 bases from V and 9 from J, leaving 17 bases between them. The DNA of the CDR3 is TGTGCCAGCAGCTTACTTCGGTCTCGGGGCGGTTCACCCCTCCACTTT. Amino acid sequence: CASSLLRSRGGSPLHF. The whole variable domain, filled in from reference TRBV7-8 and TRBJ1-6, reads GAGVSQSPRYKVAKRGQDVALRCDPISGHVSLFWYQQALGQGPEFLTYFQNEAQLDKSGLPSDRFFAERPEGSVSTLKIQRTQQEDSAVYLCASSLLRSRGGSPLHFGNGTRLTVT.

The chain joins TRBV5-1 to TRBJ2-1; a possible D gene is TRBD2 (6 bases). CDR1 and CDR2 from the germline V gene are SGHRS and YFSETQ. V lost 3 bases to trimming and J lost 6 bases, with 10 bases between them. This CDR3 contains 13 residues. The CDR3 nucleotides read TGCGCCAGCAGCTCCACTAGCTCCAATGAGCAGTTCTTC. It yields the protein CASSSTSSNEQFF.

Only one count was recorded for this clone. A far more abundant clone sits one base away, making this likely a read error. This chain connects TRBV30 to TRBJ2-3; D gene uncertain. Germline V gene sequence: CDR1 GTSNPN, CDR2 SVGIG (reference sequence). The CDR3 runs 14 residues. CDR3 protein: CVWSLGSRGDTQYF. DNA for the CDR3: TGTGTCTGGAGTTTGGGGTCCCGTGGGGATACGCAGTATTTT.

The CDR3 nucleotides are TGTGCCTGGAGTGTAAATCAGGAGCAGTACTTC. Translating it yields CAWSVNQEQYF. The genes are TRBV30 and TRBJ2-7; the D is unclear. V was cut by 0 bases and J by 7 bases, with 7 bases left in between. The CDR3 spans 11 residues. Germline CDR1 and CDR2: GTSNPN and SVGIG (reference sequence).

This chain uses TRBV10-3 with TRBJ2-6; 10 bases are shared with TRBD1. CDR1 is ENHRY, CDR2 SYGVKD, per germline. V lost 3 bases, J lost 0 bases, and 8 bases stayed unmatched. The CDR3 has 19 amino acids. The CDR3 DNA sequence: TGTGCCATCAGTGACAGGGACAGGGGACCACCCTCTGGGGCCAACGTCCTGACTTTC. This sequence encodes CAISDRDRGPPSGANVLTF.

The V and J genes are TRBV5-1 and TRBJ2-2; TRBD1 matches 9 bases. Germline assignment: CDR1 SGHRS and CDR2 YFSETQ. This CDR3 has 16 residues. Trimming cost V 2 bases and J 4 bases; bases outside gene matches: 6. CDR3 nucleotides: TGCGCCAGCAGCTTACAGACAGGGGGATTCACCGGGGAGCTGTTTTTT. It yields the protein CASSLQTGGFTGELFF.

The chain recombines TRBV9 with TRBJ2-5; no clear D. The CDR3 contains 14 residues. Germline lookup yields CDR1 SGDLS and CDR2 YYNGEE. The V end was cut by 0 bases, the J end by 7 bases, with 13 bases between. CDR3 loop: CASSVALGPGTQYF. The CDR3 DNA is TGTGCCAGCAGCGTAGCTTTAGGGCCAGGGACCCAGTACTTC.

This chain joins TRBV29-1 and TRBJ2-3; D unresolved. V dropped 8 bases and J dropped 0 bases, with 6 bases sitting between them. The CDR3 is 11 amino acids. CDR1 SQVTM and CDR2 ANQGSEA come from the germline V gene. CDR3 sequence reads: CSTGSTDTQYF. CDR3 coding DNA: TGCAGCACGGGCAGCACAGATACGCAGTATTTT.

The chain links TRBV18 to TRBJ2-7, with no clear D. The CDR3 length is 14 residues. Germline CDR1 reads KGHSH; CDR2 reads LQKENI. The V and J ends lost 3 bases and 3 bases respectively, with 12 bases between them. In DNA form, the CDR3 reads TGTGCCAGCTCACCCCCCGCAGGACGCTACGAGCAGTACTTC. Its protein product is CASSPPAGRYEQYF.

Details on this clone: A much larger clone lies a single base off, so this may be a read error. Other DNA sequences of this sample code for an identical CDR3. The V call is TRBV7-9, the J call TRBJ1-2, with 9 bases matching TRBD1. Germline V gene sequence: CDR1 SEHNR, CDR2 FQNEAQ (reference sequence). V lost 4 bases and J lost 2; bases outside the gene matches: 2. There are 14 residues in the CDR3. The CDR3 protein is CASSSGQGNYGYTF. For the CDR3, the DNA is TGTGCCAGCAGCTCGGGACAGGGCAACTATGGCTACACCTTC.

The chain links TRBV5-4 to TRBJ1-4; maybe TRBD1 (6 bases). Trimming left V 2 bases short and J 3 bases short, with 11 bases between. This CDR3 contains 15 residues. Per germline, CDR1 SGHNT and CDR2 YYREEE (reference sequence). The CDR3 DNA sequence: TGTGCCAGCAGCTTCCACAGGGAGGCTAATGAAAAACTGTTTTTT. Translating gives CASSFHREANEKLFF.

CDR3 protein: CASSQLLGPGELFF. The CDR3 region has the DNA TGCGCCAGCAGTCAATTGCTGGGCCCCGGGGAGCTGTTTTTT. This chain connects TRBV23-1 to TRBJ2-2; no clear D. TRBV23-1 is identified as an open reading frame with a role that is uncertain. CDR3 length: 14 residues. With 1 base removed from V and 6 bases from J, the gap between germline ends came to 9 bases.

In its sample, this clone was seen many times. V and J are TRBV10-2 and TRBJ1-1, with 8 bases fitting TRBD1. Trimming cost V 3 bases and J 5 bases; bases outside gene matches: 5. CDR1 and CDR2 from the germline V gene are WSHSY and SAAADI. This CDR3 region has 14 residues. CDR3 DNA: TGCGCCAGCAGTGACTGGCAGGGGGCAACTGAAGCTTTCTTT. It encodes CASSDWQGATEAFF.

The chain combines TRBV4-1 with TRBJ2-5; perhaps TRBD2 as D (5 bases). Germline CDR1 MGHRA, CDR2 YSYEKL. Trimming removed 2 bases from V and 3 bases from J, with 16 bases in between. This CDR3 is built from 16 residues. CDR3 amino acids: CASSQQANRGKETQYF. DNA of the CDR3: TGCGCCAGCAGCCAACAAGCCAATCGGGGAAAAGAGACCCAGTACTTC.

This clone was seen many times. The chain recombines TRBV28 with TRBJ1-3; D unclear. V was trimmed by 2 bases and J by 0 bases, leaving 14 bases between them. Germline V gene sequence: CDR1 MDHEN, CDR2 SYDVKM. CDR3 length: 17 residues. CDR3 bases: TGTGCCAGCAGTTTAGCCCGGGAGGTAAACTCTGGAAACACCATATATTTT. It codes for CASSLAREVNSGNTIYF.

The chain recombines TRBV7-8 with TRBJ2-3, with 9 nucleotides matching TRBD2. This CDR3 spans 15 amino acids. V shed 2 bases, J shed 3 bases, and the junction held 3 bases outside the gene matches. Germline values: CDR1 SGHVS, CDR2 FQNEAQ. CDR3 DNA sequence: TGTGCCAGCAGCTTATCTAGCGGGGCGACAGATACGCAGTATTTT. It specifies CASSLSSGATDTQYF.

This clone was seen a handful of times. J is TRBJ1-5 and V is TRBV7-9; 8 bases map to TRBD1. Trimming took 1 base from V and 0 from J; bases not matched to a gene: 5. CDR1 is SEHNR, CDR2 FQNEAQ, per germline (reference sequence). This CDR3 is built from 17 residues. CDR3 amino acids: CASSLGDRGDSNQPQHF. The CDR3 coding sequence is TGTGCCAGCAGCTTAGGCGACAGGGGCGATAGCAATCAGCCCCAGCATTTT.

This chain joins TRBV7-9 and TRBJ1-6; no definite D call. The CDR3 runs to 17 residues. Trimming took 1 base from V and 2 from J, leaving 12 bases between them. The germline V gene has CDR1 SEHNR and CDR2 FQNEAQ (reference sequence). CDR3 sequence reads: CASSLDGGVAYNSPLHF. CDR3 in DNA: TGTGCCAGCAGCTTAGATGGTGGGGTGGCCTATAATTCACCCCTCCACTTT.

This clone was observed a handful of times. This chain uses TRBV5-1 with TRBJ1-1; no clear D. The ends were cut back, 0 bases at V and 7 bases at J, with 10 bases in the middle. This CDR3 is 13 amino acids long. The V gene's germline CDR1 is SGHRS and CDR2 YFSETQ. The CDR3: CASSLEAGFEAFF. CDR3 DNA sequence: TGCGCCAGCAGCTTGGAAGCCGGATTTGAAGCTTTCTTT.